The 20 T cell receptor beta chains below all came from one sample that was sequenced in a study of blood T cell repertoires in COVID-19. Generated by immunoSEQ multiplex PCR, the TCRdb table keeps only in-frame clones and is missing some. There are approximately 110,000 clones in the sample; less than 75% occur only once, and about 0.84% lies in the top ten. The sample consisted of peripheral blood. These receptors came from a human donor with acute or convalescent COVID-19. The donor label of this sample is uncertain.

The gene calls are TRBV7-2 and TRBJ2-7; D is unresolved. The germline gives CDR1 SGHTA, CDR2 FQGNSA. The CDR3 is made up of 14 amino acids. Between the trimmed V and J ends, which lost 3 bases and 2 bases, there was a span of 11 bases. Written as DNA, the CDR3 is TGTGCCAGCAGCTTTGGTACCAGCGCCTACGAGCAGTACTTC. This translates into CASSFGTSAYEQYF.

V and J are TRBV6-5 and TRBJ1-3; TRBD1 aligns across 9 bases. In germline, CDR1 is MNHEY, CDR2 SVGAGI. Trimming at V came to 8 bases and at J to 4 bases, leaving 6 bases not matched to a gene. CDR3 length equals 14 residues. The CDR3 spells CASPGQGTGNTIYF. For the CDR3, the DNA is TGTGCCAGCCCGGGACAGGGAACAGGAAACACCATATATTTT.

J is TRBJ2-7 and V is TRBV6-5, with 10 positions matching TRBD1. The V gene's germline CDR1 is MNHEY and CDR2 SVGAGI. The CDR3 is made up of 15 amino acids. Trimming removed 5 bases from V and 7 bases from J; junction bases left unmatched: 11. CDR3 region: CASSKTGTGVREQYV. The CDR3 DNA follows: TGTGCCAGCAGTAAAACCGGGACAGGGGTACGGGAGCAGTACGTC.

J is TRBJ1-5 and V is TRBV5-6; TRBD1 might be the D (5 bases). Germline V gives CDR1 SGHDT, CDR2 YYEEEE. Trimming cost V 1 base and J 0 bases, with 8 bases left between them. CDR3 length equals 15 residues. This chain's CDR3 is CASSLKQVSNQPQHF. Written as DNA, the CDR3 is TGTGCCAGCAGCTTGAAACAGGTTAGCAATCAGCCCCAGCATTTT.

The chain's CDR3 is CASRRGRSYEQYV. The CDR3 DNA reads as TGTGCCAGCAGGCGGGGTCGATCCTACGAGCAGTACGTC. The chain is built from TRBV6-5 and TRBJ2-7; perhaps TRBD2 as D (6 bases). Trimming took 6 bases from V and 1 from J, leaving 10 bases between them. The CDR3 contains 13 residues. Germline loops: CDR1 MNHEY, CDR2 SVGAGI.

The chain employs TRBV6-5 and TRBJ1-5; D is uncertain. Trimming shortened V by 4 bases and J by 4 bases, and 11 bases separated the two germline ends. Germline-derived CDR1 and CDR2 are MNHEY and SVGAGI. The CDR3 loop spans 14 amino acids. The CDR3 protein is CASSSPRENQPQHF. CDR3 DNA sequence: TGTGCCAGCAGTTCCCCTAGGGAGAATCAGCCCCAGCATTTT.

This clone has only a few counts. V and J are TRBV7-9 and TRBJ1-2, with 8 bases matching TRBD1. This CDR3 is 16 amino acids long. CDR1 and CDR2 (germline): SEHNR, FQNEAQ (reference sequence). The J segment lost 1 base and the V segment lost 2 bases, leaving 6 bases of the junction unmatched. CDR3 in DNA: TGTGCCAGCAGCTTAATAGGACAGGGCGATAACTATGGCTACACCTTC. Its translation is CASSLIGQGDNYGYTF.

This chain connects TRBV29-1 to TRBJ2-5; tentative D call: TRBD2 (6 bases). V shed 6 bases and J shed 0 bases, with 17 bases lying between them. The CDR3 loop spans 15 amino acids. Germline V gives CDR1 SQVTM, CDR2 ANQGSEA. CDR3 bases: TGCAGCGTCAAGACACCGACGGGAGACCAAGAGACCCAGTACTTC. Translation gives CSVKTPTGDQETQYF.

The gene calls are TRBV12-3 or TRBV12-4 and TRBJ2-2, with D hard to call. Trimming pared 8 bases from V and 1 base from J, leaving 8 bases between. This CDR3 comprises 13 residues. The CDR3 protein is CASAPRNTGELFF. In DNA form, the CDR3 reads TGTGCCAGCGCGCCGAGGAACACCGGGGAGCTGTTTTTT.

J is TRBJ2-2 and V is TRBV5-4; D is perhaps TRBD2 (5 bases). The CDR3 totals 16 residues. Germline V gene lookup returns CDR1 SGHNT and CDR2 YYREEE (reference sequence). V lost 4 bases to trimming and J lost 6 bases, with 19 bases between them. CDR3 sequence (DNA): TGTGCCAGCAGCAGCGGACGGGATAGAGGATCCGGGGAGCTGTTTTTT. This gives the protein CASSSGRDRGSGELFF.

This chain joins TRBV5-1 and TRBJ2-7, with TRBD2 identical over 8 bases. Trimming removed 2 bases from V and 2 bases from J; junction bases left unmatched: 3. This CDR3 spans 14 amino acids. The germline V gene encodes CDR1 SGHRS and CDR2 YFSETQ. The DNA of the CDR3 is TGCGCCAGCAGCTTAGCGGGGGCCCCCTACGAGCAGTACGTC. This codes for CASSLAGAPYEQYV.

The J gene is TRBJ2-1, the V gene TRBV18, with TRBD2 as a possible D gene (5 bases). Germline CDR1 and CDR2: KGHSH and LQKENI. The CDR3 sequence is 13 residues long. V shed 4 bases and J shed 4 bases, with 8 bases lying between them. This chain's CDR3 is CASSLDSYNEQFF. The CDR3 DNA is TGTGCCAGCTCACTGGACTCGTACAATGAGCAGTTCTTC.

DNA for the CDR3: TGTGCCAGCAGCAAATCTTCATCCCCCGGGGGGAGAAACACCATATATTTT. Residues: CASSKSSSPGGRNTIYF. The chain is built from TRBV21-1 and TRBJ1-3. TRBV21-1 is classified as a pseudogene. The CDR3 covers 17 residues.

There are many counts of this clone. CDR3 nucleotide sequence: TGTGCCAGCAGCCGAGACAGGGGGCGAGGTGGCTACACCTTC. It specifies CASSRDRGRGGYTF. The chain employs TRBV5-8 and TRBJ1-2, with 10 bases matching TRBD1. The V and J ends lost 4 bases and 7 bases, in that order; junction bases with no gene match: 7. From germline, CDR1 is SGHTS and CDR2 YDEGEE. The CDR3 is made up of 14 amino acids.

This chain uses TRBV25-1 with TRBJ1-4, with no clear D. The CDR3 is made up of 16 amino acids. V lost 1 base and J lost 0, with 9 bases in between. CDR1 and CDR2 (germline): MGHDK, SYGVNS. CDR3 nucleotide sequence: TGTGCCAGCAGTGAATTTCGGGGAACAACTAATGAAAAACTGTTTTTT. This codes for CASSEFRGTTNEKLFF.

This clone has a handful of counts. Written as DNA, the CDR3 is TGTGCCAGCAGTGAACAGGGGGAATTCTACGAGCAGTACTTC. It encodes CASSEQGEFYEQYF. V gene TRBV2 combines with J gene TRBJ2-7; 7 bases are a match to TRBD1. V dropped 2 bases and J dropped 3; count of bases not matched to a gene: 4. Germline lookup yields CDR1 SNHLY and CDR2 FYNNEI. This CDR3 region has 14 residues. The full variable domain, its missing parts supplied by reference TRBV2 and TRBJ2-7, is EPEVTQTPSHQVTQMGQEVILRCVPISNHLYFYWYRQILGQKVEFLVSFYNNEISEKSEIFDDQFSVERPDGSNFTLKIRSTKLEDSAMYFCASSEQGEFYEQYFGPGTRLTVT.

V and J are TRBV3-1 (or the pseudogene TRBV3-2) and TRBJ2-7, with a possible D match to TRBD1 (7 bases). In germline, CDR1 is LGHDT, CDR2 YNNKEL (reference sequence). The germline V and J ends were trimmed by 1 base and 1 base, with 11 bases remaining between them. There are 15 residues in the CDR3. The CDR3, as DNA: TGTGCCAGCAGCCAAGTGGCAGGGGGGTCCTACGAGCAGTACTTC. It specifies CASSQVAGGSYEQYF.

The V and J genes are TRBV28 and TRBJ1-5, with a tentative D call TRBD1 (6 bases). CDR3 length: 15 residues. CDR1 and CDR2 from the germline V gene are MDHEN and SYDVKM. The V end lost 6 bases, the J end lost 0 bases, and 12 bases lay between the germline ends. Written as DNA, the CDR3 is TGTGCCAGCAGAGACAGGTTTTATAGCAATCAGCCCCAGCATTTT. Protein product: CASRDRFYSNQPQHF.

This clone was observed at least ten times. The J gene is TRBJ2-3, the V gene TRBV9, with 9 nucleotides matching TRBD2. The CDR3 contains 16 residues. Germline-derived CDR1 and CDR2 are SGDLS and YYNGEE. The junction had 4 bases not matched to a gene; V was cut back by 0 bases and J by 2 bases. CDR3 in amino acids: CASSVESGGYTDTQYF. CDR3 nucleotide sequence: TGTGCCAGCAGCGTAGAAAGCGGGGGGTACACAGATACGCAGTATTTT.

The chain joins TRBV6-1 to TRBJ1-5, with D unresolved. The CDR3 runs to 15 residues. The germline gives CDR1 MNHNS, CDR2 SASEGT. V shed 1 base and J shed 3 bases, with 10 bases lying between them. Here the CDR3 reads CASSEVRRTNQPQHF. CDR3 sequence (DNA): TGTGCCAGCAGTGAAGTAAGGAGGACCAATCAGCCCCAGCATTTT.